This TCR beta chain is from a study of cytomegalovirus exposure and HLA in healthy donors. Trimming cost V 4 bases and J 8 bases; bases outside gene matches: 3. Germline V gene sequence: CDR1 SGHRS, CDR2 YFSETQ. This CDR3 contains 13 residues. 60 Vbeta and 13 Jbeta primers were used in PCR. Only in-frame clones appear in the TCRdb table, and some are missing; sequencing was by immunoSEQ multiplex PCR. The repertoire consists of about 240,000 clones, with 70% to 90% occurring once and the leading ten covering roughly 7.4%. J is TRBJ1-4 and V is TRBV5-1, with 9 bases lining up with TRBD1. The sample taken for sequencing was PBMCs. The receptor was isolated from a woman aged 55-70 years in good health and CMV-seropositive. The DNA for the CDR3 is TGCGCCAGCAGCCAGACAGGGGGGGAAAAACTGTTTTTT. It codes for CASSQTGGEKLFF.